The T cell receptor (beta chain) described here comes from a study of blood T cells in healthy people across ages. A sample-barcoded 5' primer and a J-beta primer mix were used in a second PCR of roughly 6 to 11 cycles. TCRdb itself ran the 5' RACE reads through MiXCR, one entry per CDR3 protein. The sample records fewer than 2 million distinct CDR3 sequences, about two fifths being singletons. This CDR3 has 13 residues. V gave up 0 bases and J gave up 8 bases, with 11 bases separating them. The germline V gene has CDR1 SGDLS and CDR2 YYNGEE. A word on this clonotype: Its antigen is unidentified.

Findings of the study overall: Changes seen in expanded clonotypes were possibly confounded by donor CMV status left unknown. It was the long-lived donors that had more naive CD4+ cells and higher diversity than aged donors.

This rearrangement joins TRBV9 to TRBJ1-2; no clear D gene. The receptor comes from a human donor in good health. The sample was blood. CDR3 nucleotide sequence: TGTGCCAGCAGCGTAGAAGGTCGGTGGGGCTACACCTTC. Translating it yields CASSVEGRWGYTF.